The rows below give T cell receptor beta chains drawn from one sample of a study of blood T cell repertoires in COVID-19. Produced via immunoSEQ multiplex PCR; TCRdb's table is partial and in-frame only. The repertoire holds around 290,000 clones, with about 93% as singletons. Input material: PBMCs or T cells enriched from blood (not recorded which). These TCRs come from a woman in her thirties who had recovered from COVID-19. The CDR3 runs from the conserved cysteine through the conserved F or W. Fields, in order: CDR3 DNA, CDR3 protein, clone size, J gene, V gene, D gene. A D gene is named only where the DNA matches it firmly. Size tells how often a clone was seen (once, few, many) or the class of an expanded clone, and some rows leave it out.

CDR3 DNA: TGTGCCAGCAGCTTACTGGGGACTCAAAACAATGAGCAGTTCTTC
CDR3 protein: CASSLLGTQNNEQFF
clone size: -
J gene: TRBJ2-1
V gene: TRBV11-2
D gene: -

CDR3 DNA: TGTGCCATCAGTGAGGGCGTGGGACAGGGCCGCTTC
CDR3 protein: CAISEGVGQGRF
clone size: -
J gene: TRBJ2-7
V gene: TRBV10-3
D gene: TRBD1

CDR3 DNA: TGTGCCAGCAGCTTGGCGGGGACAGTCAATGAAAAACTGTTTTTT
CDR3 protein: CASSLAGTVNEKLFF
clone size: once
J gene: TRBJ1-4
V gene: TRBV5-5
D gene: TRBD1

CDR3 DNA: TGCGCCAGCAGCTTGGGTGACATACCCTACGAGCAGTACTTC
CDR3 protein: CASSLGDIPYEQYF
clone size: -
J gene: TRBJ2-7
V gene: TRBV5-1
D gene: -

CDR3 DNA: TGTGCCAGCAGTCCCACGAGCAATAATTCACCCCTCCACTTT
CDR3 protein: CASSPTSNNSPLHF
clone size: once
J gene: TRBJ1-6
V gene: TRBV6-6
D gene: -

CDR3 DNA: TGTGCCAGCAGTGAACGCCCCGGACAGGGAGAGACCCAGTACTTC
CDR3 protein: CASSERPGQGETQYF
clone size: -
J gene: TRBJ2-5
V gene: TRBV2
D gene: TRBD1

CDR3 DNA: TGTGCCAGCAGCTATACAGGGTTACCTGAAGCTTTCTTT
CDR3 protein: CASSYTGLPEAFF
clone size: -
J gene: TRBJ1-1
V gene: TRBV11-2
D gene: -

CDR3 DNA: TGCAGTGCTAGTACGACTAGCGGTTACGATGAGCAGTTCTTC
CDR3 protein: CSASTTSGYDEQFF
clone size: -
J gene: TRBJ2-1
V gene: TRBV20-1
D gene: TRBD2

CDR3 DNA: TGTGCCAGCTCACTCCAAGTCCCGACTAGCGGAACCTACAATGAGCAGTTCTTC
CDR3 protein: CASSLQVPTSGTYNEQFF
clone size: -
J gene: TRBJ2-1
V gene: TRBV18
D gene: TRBD2

CDR3 DNA: TGTGCCAGCAGCCCGTTGACACTTAGCACAGATACGCAGTATTTT
CDR3 protein: CASSPLTLSTDTQYF
clone size: -
J gene: TRBJ2-3
V gene: TRBV5-5
D gene: -

CDR3 DNA: TGTGCCAGCAGCCCAACAGGGGTGAGCACAGATACGCAGTATTTT
CDR3 protein: CASSPTGVSTDTQYF
clone size: -
J gene: TRBJ2-3
V gene: TRBV13
D gene: TRBD1

CDR3 DNA: TGTGCCAGCTCACTTGACAGCTCCCCTGGAAACACCATATATTTT
CDR3 protein: CASSLDSSPGNTIYF
clone size: -
J gene: TRBJ1-3
V gene: TRBV18
D gene: -

CDR3 DNA: TGTGCCAGCAGCGTAGGCCCTAGCGGCGCCCTCACAGATACGCAGTATTTT
CDR3 protein: CASSVGPSGALTDTQYF
clone size: -
J gene: TRBJ2-3
V gene: TRBV9
D gene: TRBD2

CDR3 DNA: TGTGCCTGGAGTCCTCAACAGGGAAAGCTGTTTTTT
CDR3 protein: CAWSPQQGKLFF
clone size: -
J gene: TRBJ1-4
V gene: TRBV30
D gene: -

CDR3 DNA: TGTGCCAGCTCTCTCAGGACAGGGGCGGGGAGCACTGAAGCTTTCTTT
CDR3 protein: CASSLRTGAGSTEAFF
clone size: -
J gene: TRBJ1-1
V gene: TRBV18
D gene: TRBD1

CDR3 DNA: TGTGCCAGCAGCTTACAGGGGTGGGCTGAAGCTTTCTTT
CDR3 protein: CASSLQGWAEAFF
clone size: -
J gene: TRBJ1-1
V gene: TRBV7-9
D gene: -

CDR3 DNA: TGTGCCAGCACTCCAGACGGGAGGGATAATTCACCCCTCCACTTT
CDR3 protein: CASTPDGRDNSPLHF
clone size: -
J gene: TRBJ1-6
V gene: TRBV6-5
D gene: -

CDR3 DNA: TGTGCCAGCAGCAACCGGGACAGCTTGGACTATGGCTACACCTTC
CDR3 protein: CASSNRDSLDYGYTF
clone size: -
J gene: TRBJ1-2
V gene: TRBV3-1/TRBV3-2
D gene: TRBD1

CDR3 DNA: TGTGCCAGCAGCCTGGACTACTACGAGCAGTACTTC
CDR3 protein: CASSLDYYEQYF
clone size: -
J gene: TRBJ2-7
V gene: TRBV7-9
D gene: -

CDR3 DNA: TGTGCCAGCAGCCAAGATAAATTAGGGACAGGGTACGGCTACACCTTC
CDR3 protein: CASSQDKLGTGYGYTF
clone size: -
J gene: TRBJ1-2
V gene: TRBV4-2
D gene: TRBD1

CDR3 DNA: TGTGCCAGCGGACCGGGAGAGGATTCACCCCTCCACTTT
CDR3 protein: CASGPGEDSPLHF
clone size: -
J gene: TRBJ1-6
V gene: TRBV6-8
D gene: -

CDR3 DNA: TGTGCCAGCTCACGGACAGGGACAAATCAGCCCCAGCATTTT
CDR3 protein: CASSRTGTNQPQHF
clone size: -
J gene: TRBJ1-5
V gene: TRBV25-1
D gene: TRBD1

CDR3 DNA: TGTGCCAGTAGTAGCGGGAGTGGTGGCGAGCAGTACTTC
CDR3 protein: CASSSGSGGEQYF
clone size: -
J gene: TRBJ2-7
V gene: TRBV19
D gene: TRBD2

CDR3 DNA: TGCGCCAGCAGCGACAAGACTAGCGGGAGTCTCTATGAGCAGTTCTTC
CDR3 protein: CASSDKTSGSLYEQFF
clone size: -
J gene: TRBJ2-1
V gene: TRBV5-1
D gene: TRBD2

CDR3 DNA: TGCGCCACTCGGGAAGGACAGGGGGATTACAATGAGCAGTTCTTC
CDR3 protein: CATREGQGDYNEQFF
clone size: -
J gene: TRBJ2-1
V gene: TRBV5-1
D gene: TRBD1

CDR3 DNA: TGCGCCAGCAGCCCTACTAGGGGGATCACTGAAGCTTTCTTT
CDR3 protein: CASSPTRGITEAFF
clone size: -
J gene: TRBJ1-1
V gene: TRBV5-1
D gene: -

CDR3 DNA: TGCAGCGTGGTAGCGGGAGAGCAGTTCTTC
CDR3 protein: CSVVAGEQFF
clone size: -
J gene: TRBJ2-1
V gene: TRBV29-1
D gene: TRBD2

CDR3 DNA: TGCGCCAGCAGTGAGTCGTCTAGCGGGAGAGAGACGCAGTATTTT
CDR3 protein: CASSESSSGRETQYF
clone size: -
J gene: TRBJ2-3
V gene: TRBV10-1
D gene: TRBD2

CDR3 DNA: TGTGCCAGCAACGTCTATAGCAATCAGCCCCAGCATTTT
CDR3 protein: CASNVYSNQPQHF
clone size: -
J gene: TRBJ1-5
V gene: TRBV2
D gene: -

CDR3 DNA: TGCAGTGCTAGTAAGACAGGGGCAAAAAATCAGCCCCAGCATTTT
CDR3 protein: CSASKTGAKNQPQHF
clone size: -
J gene: TRBJ1-5
V gene: TRBV20-1
D gene: TRBD1

CDR3 DNA: TGTGCCAGCAGTTATACTAGCGGGAGCTTATCCTACGAGCAGTACTTC
CDR3 protein: CASSYTSGSLSYEQYF
clone size: -
J gene: TRBJ2-7
V gene: TRBV6-2/TRBV6-3
D gene: TRBD2

CDR3 DNA: TGTGCCTGGAGTGGATTCCGTTTATCGGACATGACCTCTGGAAACACCATATATTTT
CDR3 protein: CAWSGFRLSDMTSGNTIYF
clone size: -
J gene: TRBJ1-3
V gene: TRBV30
D gene: -

CDR3 DNA: TGTGCCAGCAGTTTATGGGCTAGCGGGAGTGACGAGCAGTACTTC
CDR3 protein: CASSLWASGSDEQYF
clone size: -
J gene: TRBJ2-7
V gene: TRBV28
D gene: TRBD2

CDR3 DNA: TGCGCCAGCAGCTTGGTGGACAGGTACGAGCAGTACTTC
CDR3 protein: CASSLVDRYEQYF
clone size: -
J gene: TRBJ2-7
V gene: TRBV5-1
D gene: TRBD1

CDR3 DNA: TGCGCCAGCAGCTTGGGGCATCTAGCGGGAGGGATCTACGAGCAGTACTTC
CDR3 protein: CASSLGHLAGGIYEQYF
clone size: -
J gene: TRBJ2-7
V gene: TRBV5-1
D gene: TRBD2

CDR3 DNA: TGTGCCAGCCCCAAACAAGGGGAGGGCAGGCGGGTCAACACTACTCCTACACATGAGCAGTTCTTC
CDR3 protein: CASPKQGEGRRVNTTPTHEQFF
clone size: -
J gene: TRBJ2-1
V gene: TRBV27
D gene: TRBD2

CDR3 DNA: TGTGCCAGCAGCTTCAGACCCGACTGTAGGCCCCAGCATTTT
CDR3 protein: CASSFRPDCRPQHF
clone size: -
J gene: TRBJ1-5
V gene: TRBV3-1/TRBV3-2
D gene: -

CDR3 DNA: TGTGCCAGCAGCGGGACAGGGGGACAATCACCCCTCCACTTT
CDR3 protein: CASSGTGGQSPLHF
clone size: -
J gene: TRBJ1-6
V gene: TRBV25-1
D gene: TRBD1

CDR3 DNA: TGTGCCAGTAGTCCTATAGATTGGACATTCGGGCGCCTGAACACTGAAGCTTTCTTT
CDR3 protein: CASSPIDWTFGRLNTEAFF
clone size: -
J gene: TRBJ1-1
V gene: TRBV19
D gene: -